This T cell receptor beta chain is drawn from a study of early T cells in non-severe SARS-CoV-2 infection. TCRdb independently ran MiXCR on the 5' RACE reads; one entry per CDR3 protein. The sample contains about 69,000 distinct CDR3 sequences, under 9.5% of which appear only once. This clonotype originated in an adult who was a healthcare worker with PCR-confirmed SARS-CoV-2 infection or an uninfected control (not recorded which). Sample: whole blood.

For the CDR3, the DNA is TGTGCCAGCCGCCGTCAAGAGACCCAGTACTTC. Translating gives CASRRQETQYF. The chain recombines TRBV2 with TRBJ2-5; D gene uncertain. V was shortened by 8 bases and J by 2 bases, with 6 bases between the two germline ends. Looked up from germline, CDR1 is SNHLY and CDR2 is FYNNEI. CDR3 length equals 11 residues.